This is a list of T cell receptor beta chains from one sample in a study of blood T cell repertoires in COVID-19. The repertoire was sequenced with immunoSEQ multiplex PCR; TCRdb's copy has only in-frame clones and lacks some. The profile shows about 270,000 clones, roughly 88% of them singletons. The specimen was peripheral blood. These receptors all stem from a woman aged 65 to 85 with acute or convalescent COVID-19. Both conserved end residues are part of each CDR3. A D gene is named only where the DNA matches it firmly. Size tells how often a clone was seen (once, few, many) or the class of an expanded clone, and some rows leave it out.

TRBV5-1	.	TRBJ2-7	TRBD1	TGCGCCAGCAGCGGAAACAGGGGAAATTACTACGAGCAGTACTTC	CASSGNRGNYYEQYF
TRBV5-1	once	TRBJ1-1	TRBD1	TGCGCCAGCACGGGACAGGGGCTAACTGAAGCTTTCTTT	CASTGQGLTEAFF
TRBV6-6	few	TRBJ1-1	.	TGTGCGACAGCTCAGGGGACCACTGAAGCTTTCTTT	CATAQGTTEAFF
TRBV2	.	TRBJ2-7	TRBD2	TGTGCCAGCAGTACCGTTGGCGGGAGGTCCTACGAGCAGTACTTC	CASSTVGGRSYEQYF
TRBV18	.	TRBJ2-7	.	TGTGCCAGCTCACCTACAGGACCCTACGAGCAGTACTTC	CASSPTGPYEQYF
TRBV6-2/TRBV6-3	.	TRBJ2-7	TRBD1	TGTGCCAGCAGCCCACAGGGGGCAAGGTACGAGCAGTACTTC	CASSPQGARYEQYF
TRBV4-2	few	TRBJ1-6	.	TGTGCCAGCAGCCAAGGAATCATGGGGAGCTCCTATAATTCACCCCTCCACTTT	CASSQGIMGSSYNSPLHF
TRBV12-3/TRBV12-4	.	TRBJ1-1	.	TGTGCCAGCAGCCCAGACAGGTATACTGAAGCTTTCTTT	CASSPDRYTEAFF
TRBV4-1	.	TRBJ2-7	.	TGCGCCAGCACCTGGGGGGCCTACGAGCAGTACTTC	CASTWGAYEQYF
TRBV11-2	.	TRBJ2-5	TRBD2	TGTGCCAGCAGCGGGGGGGTTGGGACTAGCTCCTCAACCGGGGAGACCCAGTACTTC	CASSGGVGTSSSTGETQYF
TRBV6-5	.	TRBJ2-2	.	TGTGCCAGCAGCCCCGCGGGGAGCACCGGGGAGCTGTTTTTT	CASSPAGSTGELFF
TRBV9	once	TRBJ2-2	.	TGTGCCAGCAGCGTATACGCAACTACCAACACCGGGGAGCTGTTTTTT	CASSVYATTNTGELFF
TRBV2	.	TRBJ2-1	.	TGTGCCAGCAGTGTTTCGGGCAATGAGCAGTTCTTC	CASSVSGNEQFF
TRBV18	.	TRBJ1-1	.	TGTGCCAGCTCACCAGGAGGGAACACTGAAGCTTTCTTT	CASSPGGNTEAFF
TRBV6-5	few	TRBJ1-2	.	TGTGCCAGCACCCGCGGGGCTGTTTATAACTATGGCTACACCTTC	CASTRGAVYNYGYTF
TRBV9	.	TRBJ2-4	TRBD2	TGTGCCAGCAGCGAGGCCCCGGGGGGAGCCAAAAACATTCAGTACTTC	CASSEAPGGAKNIQYF
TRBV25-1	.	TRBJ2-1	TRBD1	TGTGCCAGCAGCCCTCCCGGGACAGGGATCAATGAGCAGTTCTTC	CASSPPGTGINEQFF
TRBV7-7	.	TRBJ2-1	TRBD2	TGTGCTAGCAGCCCCGCCGGGGCGGGGGGGCGTGAGCAGTTCTTC	CASSPAGAGGREQFF
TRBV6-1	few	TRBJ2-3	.	TGTGCCAGCAGTGAAGGGTGGAGGGATACGCAGTATTTT	CASSEGWRDTQYF
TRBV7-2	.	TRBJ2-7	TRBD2	TGTGCCAGCAGCGCTACTAGCGGGGAGGGCGAGCAGTACTTC	CASSATSGEGEQYF
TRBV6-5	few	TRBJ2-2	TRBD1	TGTGCCAGCAGGCGACAGGGTGGCGGGGAGCTGTTTTTT	CASRRQGGGELFF
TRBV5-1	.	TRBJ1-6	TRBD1	TGCGCCAGCAGCAGAACAGGGGGTCGCTCCTATAATTCACCCCTCCACTTT	CASSRTGGRSYNSPLHF
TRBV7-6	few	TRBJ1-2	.	TGTGCCAGCTCCGCGGCAGGGCCCATGCATGGCTACACCTTC	CASSAAGPMHGYTF
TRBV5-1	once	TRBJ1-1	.	TGCGCCAGCAGCTTGACAGGGACGGGCGCTGAAGCTTTCTTT	CASSLTGTGAEAFF
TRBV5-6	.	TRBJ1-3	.	TGTGCCAGCAGCTATGGACTGGCTGGAAACACCATATATTTT	CASSYGLAGNTIYF
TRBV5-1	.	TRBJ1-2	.	TGCGCCAGCAGCTTGTCCTACAGGGCGGTATATGGCTACACCTTC	CASSLSYRAVYGYTF
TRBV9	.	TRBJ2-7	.	TGTGCCAGCAGCGTAGCCCCTCTAGCCCACGAGCAGTACTTC	CASSVAPLAHEQYF
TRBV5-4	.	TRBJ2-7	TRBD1	TGTGCCAGCAGCCTTCGACAGGGCATCTACGAGCAGTACTTC	CASSLRQGIYEQYF
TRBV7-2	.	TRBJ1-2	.	TGTGCCAGCAGCTTAGGGCACTATGGCTACACCTTC	CASSLGHYGYTF
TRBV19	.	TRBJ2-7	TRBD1	TGTGCCAGTAGTATCGGGACAGGTCTCATCTACGAGCAGTACTTC	CASSIGTGLIYEQYF
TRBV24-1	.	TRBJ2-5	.	TGTGCCACCAGTGATTCTTCCGGGAGCCAAGAGACCCAGTACTTC	CATSDSSGSQETQYF
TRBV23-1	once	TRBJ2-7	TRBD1	TGCGCCAGCAGTCAATGGGCGACAGGGGCACGGGAGCAGTACTTC	CASSQWATGAREQYF
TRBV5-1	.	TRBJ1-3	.	TGCGCCAGCAGCTTACAGGGAATCTCTGGAAACACCATATATTTT	CASSLQGISGNTIYF
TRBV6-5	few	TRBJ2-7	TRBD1	TGTGCCAGCGGGACAGGGAGCCGTTCCTACGAGCAGTACTTC	CASGTGSRSYEQYF
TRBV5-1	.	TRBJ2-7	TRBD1	TGCGCCAGCAGCCCAGATAGGGACAGGACCTACGAGCAGTACTTC	CASSPDRDRTYEQYF
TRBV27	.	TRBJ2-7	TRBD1	TGTGCCAGCAGTTTCACAGGGGCCTACGAGCAGTACTTC	CASSFTGAYEQYF
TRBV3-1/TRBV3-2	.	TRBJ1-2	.	TGTGCCAGCAGCCCTGGACAGTATGGCTACACCTTC	CASSPGQYGYTF
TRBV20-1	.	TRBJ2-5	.	TGCAGTGCTAGTTTCGGTGGAGAGACCCAGTACTTC	CSASFGGETQYF
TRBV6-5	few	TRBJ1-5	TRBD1	TGTGCCAGCAGTCCCCGGGACAGGGACGTGCAGCCCCAGCATTTT	CASSPRDRDVQPQHF
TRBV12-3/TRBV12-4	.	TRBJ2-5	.	TGTGCCAGCAGTCTCGGGGAGACCCAGTACTTC	CASSLGETQYF
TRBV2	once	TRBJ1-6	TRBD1	TGTGCCAGCAGCCGACAGGGGCCTAATTCACCCCTCCACTTT	CASSRQGPNSPLHF
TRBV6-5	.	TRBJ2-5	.	TGTGCCAGCAGTTTCAGGGGTTTGAAGACCCAGTACTTC	CASSFRGLKTQYF
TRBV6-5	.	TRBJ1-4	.	TGTGCCACTCAAACGGGGGGCCGGCAGGAAAAACTGTTTTTT	CATQTGGRQEKLFF
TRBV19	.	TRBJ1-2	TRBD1	TGTGCCAGTGACGAGAGGGGGCGCGACTATGGCTACACCTTC	CASDERGRDYGYTF
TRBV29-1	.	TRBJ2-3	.	TGCAGCGTTGAAAGCCCGGTAGGAGGCGCAGATACGCAGTATTTT	CSVESPVGGADTQYF
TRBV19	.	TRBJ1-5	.	TGTGCCAGTAGTATTAGCCTCCGCAGCATAAATCAGCCCCAGCATTTT	CASSISLRSINQPQHF
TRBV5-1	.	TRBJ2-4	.	TGCGCCAGCAGCTTACCCAGGGACACCAAAAACATTCAGTACTTC	CASSLPRDTKNIQYF
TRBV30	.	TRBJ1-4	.	TGTGCCTGGAGTCGGCAGGGAGAAAAACTGTTTTTT	CAWSRQGEKLFF
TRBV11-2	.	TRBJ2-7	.	TGTGCCAGCAGCTTAGTTGGCCAGGGCTCCTACGAGCAGTACTTC	CASSLVGQGSYEQYF
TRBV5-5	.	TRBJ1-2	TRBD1	TGTGCCAGCAGCTTAGGGGACAGTGATAACTATGGCTACACCTTC	CASSLGDSDNYGYTF
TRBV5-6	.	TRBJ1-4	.	TGTGCCAGCAGCTTGGGGCAGACAGGAAAACTGTTTTTT	CASSLGQTGKLFF
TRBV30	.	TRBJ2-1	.	TGTGCCTGGAGTGCATTTTACAATGAGCAGTTCTTC	CAWSAFYNEQFF